The 31 T cell receptor beta chains listed next were all sequenced from one sample in a study of graft-versus-host responses after intestinal transplantation. Using immunoSEQ multiplex PCR, the repertoire was profiled, and TCRdb retains in-frame clones only, with some absent. This sample carries tens of thousands of clones, 85% to 95% of them seen once, and the ten largest clones take about 5.5%. The sequences come from PBMCs, collected around 800 days after a first intestinal transplant, on the day of a second. The receptors were gathered from a human patient who received an intestinal transplant, so some T cells may come from the graft donor.

On this clone: The identical CDR3 is also encoded by other nucleotide sequences in the sample. The chain uses TRBV5-1 and TRBJ2-7, with a possible D match to TRBD1 (6 bases). Looked up from germline, CDR1 is SGHRS and CDR2 is YFSETQ. V lost 0 bases, J lost 2 bases, and 6 bases lay in between. The CDR3 covers 13 residues. The CDR3 region is CASSLDRAYEQYF. The CDR3 coding sequence is TGCGCCAGCAGCTTGGACAGGGCCTACGAGCAGTACTTC.

V and J are TRBV11-2 and TRBJ2-4, with 7 positions matching TRBD2. V trimming: 1 base; J trimming: 4 bases; junction bases outside the gene matches: 4. The length of the CDR3 is 15 residues. CDR1 is SGHAT, CDR2 FQNNGV, per germline. CDR3 protein: CASSLGGGPKNIQYF. The DNA for the CDR3 is TGTGCCAGCAGCTTAGGGGGGGGACCAAAAAACATTCAGTACTTC.

The chain employs TRBV6-5 and TRBJ2-7, with D unclear. CDR3 length: 15 residues. V dropped 3 bases and J dropped 3 bases, with 15 bases sitting between them. Germline V CDR1 and CDR2: MNHEY, SVGAGI. In nucleotides, the CDR3 is TGTGCCAGCAGTTATGGCGACACGCGATTCTACGAGCAGTACTTC. The encoded protein is CASSYGDTRFYEQYF.

The rearrangement links TRBV25-1 to TRBJ2-5, with D perhaps TRBD1 (5 bases). The V and J ends lost 3 bases and 5 bases respectively, with 13 bases between them. The germline gives CDR1 MGHDK, CDR2 SYGVNS. This CDR3 has 14 residues. The CDR3 reads CASSESGSQETQYF. The CDR3 coding sequence is TGTGCCAGCAGTGAGTCAGGGTCCCAGGAGACCCAGTACTTC.

The J gene is TRBJ2-1, the V gene TRBV6-5, with 8 positions matching TRBD2. The CDR3 covers 14 residues. Germline V gene sequence: CDR1 MNHEY, CDR2 SVGAGI. V shed 5 bases and J 8 bases; nucleotides not matched to a gene: 8. This CDR3 is CASSRGTRGYEQFF. CDR3 in DNA: TGTGCCAGCAGTCGCGGGACTAGAGGATATGAGCAGTTCTTC.

This clone was seen only a few times. V is TRBV7-9 and J is TRBJ2-3; D unresolved. The V end lost 5 bases, the J end lost 0 bases, and 6 bases lay between the germline ends. Germline V lookup: CDR1 SEHNR, CDR2 FQNEAQ (reference sequence). The CDR3 runs to 13 residues. Here the CDR3 DNA reads TGTGCCAGCAGCCCTCCTAGCACAGATACGCAGTATTTT. It specifies CASSPPSTDTQYF.

V is TRBV5-4 and J is TRBJ2-1, with TRBD2 as a possible D gene (6 bases). The CDR3 contains 15 residues. Germline CDR1 reads SGHNT; CDR2 reads YYREEE (reference sequence). Trimming stripped 6 bases from V and 0 bases from J, with 13 bases between. The CDR3 nucleotides read TGTGCCAGCAAAGAAAGCGGGTCCTCCTACAATGAGCAGTTCTTC. This encodes CASKESGSSYNEQFF.

This chain links TRBV5-5 with TRBJ2-7, with 9 bases matching TRBD1. The junction had 10 bases not matched to a gene; V was cut back by 4 bases and J by 5 bases. The length of the CDR3 is 15 residues. Germline CDR1 is SGHKS and CDR2 is YYEKEE (reference sequence). DNA for the CDR3: TGTGCCAGCAGCGGGCGGGACAGGGTTTCGGACGAGCAGTACTTC. It is translated as CASSGRDRVSDEQYF.

The chain is built from TRBV6-5 and TRBJ1-1; no clear D gene. Germline CDR1 is MNHEY and CDR2 is SVGAGI. The V and J ends lost 5 bases and 0 bases respectively, with 13 bases between them. CDR3 length equals 15 residues. DNA for the CDR3: TGTGCCAGCAGTCCCGGGCCCCCGATGAACACTGAAGCTTTCTTT. This sequence encodes CASSPGPPMNTEAFF.

In nucleotides, the CDR3 is TGTGCCAGCAGCTCCCAGGGATTTAGCGACACTGAAGCTTTCTTT. It specifies CASSSQGFSDTEAFF. This chain joins TRBV7-9 and TRBJ1-1, with a weak D call TRBD1 (5 bases). From germline, CDR1 is SEHNR and CDR2 FQNEAQ (reference sequence). The V end lost 4 bases, the J end lost 3 bases, and 15 bases lay between the germline ends. There are 15 residues in the CDR3.

The CDR3 DNA sequence: TGCAGTGCTAGTCTGGCCTACGAGCAGTACTTC. Translation: CSASLAYEQYF. This chain uses TRBV20-1 with TRBJ2-7, with D unresolved. Trimming removed 3 bases at V and 2 bases at J, with 5 bases between. The CDR3 has 11 amino acids. Germline CDR1 and CDR2: DFQATT and SNEGSKA (reference sequence).

The chain recombines TRBV29-1 with TRBJ1-5, with a possible D match to TRBD1 (6 bases). Per the germline V gene, CDR1 is SQVTM and CDR2 is ANQGSEA. The V gene lost 4 bases and the J gene lost 5 bases, with 9 bases spanning the gap. The CDR3 runs to 12 residues. In nucleotides, the CDR3 is TGCAGCGTTGGGGGGGCGGATCAGCCCCAGCATTTT. Translated: CSVGGADQPQHF.

The rearrangement joins TRBV13 to TRBJ2-7; possible D gene TRBD1, 6 bases. The germline V gene has CDR1 PRHDT and CDR2 FYEKMQ (reference sequence). This CDR3 region has 13 residues. The V end lost 5 bases, the J end lost 9 bases, and 17 bases lay between the germline ends. The DNA of the CDR3 is TGTGCCAGCAGCGCGAACAGGGAAGGCGGGCAGTACTTC. Encoded protein: CASSANREGGQYF.

V is TRBV28 and J is TRBJ2-3; a weak D match, TRBD1 (6 bases). CDR3 size: 13 residues. CDR1 and CDR2 (germline): MDHEN, SYDVKM. Trimming stripped 8 bases from V and 0 bases from J, with 9 bases between. CDR3 region: CASDRRSTDTQYF. CDR3 DNA sequence: TGTGCCAGCGACAGGAGGAGCACAGATACGCAGTATTTT.

The chain is built from TRBV30 and TRBJ1-1; D is uncertain. Germline lookup yields CDR1 GTSNPN and CDR2 SVGIG (reference sequence). V was trimmed by 2 bases and J by 5 bases, leaving 6 bases between them. This CDR3 spans 11 amino acids. The CDR3 region has the DNA TGTGCCTGGAGTCCCGGGACTGAAGCTTTCTTT. It yields the protein CAWSPGTEAFF.

The chain couples TRBV6-5 to TRBJ1-4; D is unclear. This CDR3 has 15 amino acids. Germline V gene sequence: CDR1 MNHEY, CDR2 SVGAGI. Trimming cost V 0 bases and J 11 bases, with 16 bases left between them. CDR3 sequence: CASSYSERPPVKLFF. CDR3 nucleotides: TGTGCCAGCAGTTACTCCGAGCGACCTCCAGTGAAACTGTTTTTT.

This chain connects TRBV2 to TRBJ2-5; 8 nucleotides agree with TRBD1. From germline, CDR1 is SNHLY and CDR2 FYNNEI. V was pared by 4 bases and J by 5 bases, with 6 bases of the junction left unmatched. The CDR3 runs to 14 residues. CDR3 nucleotide sequence: TGTGCCAGCAGTGGGACAGGGCGTCTGGAGACCCAGTACTTC. Translated: CASSGTGRLETQYF.

The V gene is TRBV6-1, the J gene TRBJ2-5, with 9 positions matching TRBD2. The germline V gene encodes CDR1 MNHNS and CDR2 SASEGT. The CDR3 loop spans 15 amino acids. V lost 1 base and J lost 1; bases outside the gene matches: 1. The CDR3 spells CASSEVAGVQETQYF. CDR3 nucleotides: TGTGCCAGCAGTGAAGTAGCGGGAGTCCAAGAGACCCAGTACTTC.

V usage is TRBV6-6 and J usage is TRBJ1-2; the D gene is possibly TRBD1 (5 bases). Germline V gives CDR1 MNHNY, CDR2 SVGAGI (reference sequence). Trimming removed 6 bases at V and 8 bases at J, with 13 bases between. The CDR3 consists of 12 residues. The CDR3 region has the DNA TGTGCCAGCAGGCACGGGGGTGAAGGCTACACCTTC. Translated, it gives CASRHGGEGYTF.

The chain combines TRBV5-8 with TRBJ2-7, with 7 nucleotides matching TRBD2. The trim removed 0 bases at V and 3 bases at J, leaving 3 bases unmatched. The CDR3 has 14 amino acids. In germline, CDR1 is SGHTS, CDR2 YDEGEE. The CDR3 sequence is CASSLARGSYEQYF. CDR3 coding DNA: TGTGCCAGCAGCTTGGCCCGCGGGAGCTACGAGCAGTACTTC. Together with reference TRBV5-8 and TRBJ2-7, the CDR3 gives the full variable domain: EAGVTQSPTHLIKTRGQQATLRCSPISGHTSVYWYQQALGLGLQFLLWYDEGEERNRGNFPPRFSGRQFPNYSSELNVNALELEDSALYLCASSLARGSYEQYFGPGTRLTVT.

The chain employs TRBV6-4 and TRBJ2-1; 7 bases agree with TRBD1. The J segment lost 10 bases and the V segment lost 9 bases, leaving 18 bases of the junction unmatched. The CDR3 covers 15 residues. Germline V CDR1 and CDR2: MRHNA, SNTAGT. The CDR3 loop is CASDYRGGSPLEQFF. DNA for the CDR3: TGTGCCAGTGACTATAGAGGGGGCTCCCCCTTGGAGCAGTTCTTC.

The rearrangement links TRBV30 to TRBJ1-4; 9 bases fit TRBD1. This CDR3 has 13 amino acids. The V gene end was trimmed by 8 bases and the J gene end by 8 bases; junction bases not matched to a gene: 9. From germline, CDR1 is GTSNPN and CDR2 SVGIG (reference sequence). The CDR3 region is CATGGPFGEKLFF. The DNA for the CDR3 is TGTGCCACAGGGGGCCCGTTCGGGGAAAAACTGTTTTTT.

In its sample, this clone was seen once. The chain links TRBV6-5 to TRBJ2-7, with 9 bases lining up with TRBD2. Germline CDR1 MNHEY, CDR2 SVGAGI. Trimming at V came to 5 bases and at J to 6 bases, leaving 11 bases not matched to a gene. The CDR3 consists of 15 residues. DNA of the CDR3: TGTGCCAGCAGTCTCTTCGGTAGCGGGAGCTCCGAGCAGTACTTC. It translates to CASSLFGSGSSEQYF.

The chain couples TRBV7-9 to TRBJ1-1, with TRBD1 as a possible D gene (6 bases). The CDR3 consists of 16 residues. V dropped 7 bases and J dropped 1 base, with 19 bases sitting between them. Germline V gene lookup returns CDR1 SEHNR and CDR2 FQNEAQ (reference sequence). The CDR3 DNA sequence: TGTGCCAGCAAGATGGGAGGGGGATATGGGAACACTGAAGCTTTCTTT. Its translation is CASKMGGGYGNTEAFF. The entire variable domain, with the rest obtained from reference TRBV7-9 and TRBJ1-1, is as follows: DTGVSQNPRHKITKRGQNVTFRCDPISEHNRLYWYRQTLGQGPEFLTYFQNEAQLEKSRLLSDRFSAERPKGSFSTLEIQRTEQGDSAMYLCASKMGGGYGNTEAFFGQGTRLTVV.

The chain joins TRBV28 to TRBJ2-5; the match to TRBD1 covers 8 bases. Per the germline V gene, CDR1 is MDHEN and CDR2 is SYDVKM. The ends lost 5 bases at V and 11 bases at J; junction bases unmatched: 13. This CDR3 has 14 amino acids. For the CDR3, the DNA is TGTGCCAGCAGTCCGACAGGGGCACTACGAGAGCAGTACTTC. This gives the protein CASSPTGALREQYF.

This clone came up once. The chain is built from TRBV9 and TRBJ2-7, with TRBD2 matching over 9 bases. The germline gives CDR1 SGDLS, CDR2 YYNGEE. Trimming cost V 4 bases and J 3 bases; bases outside gene matches: 8. The CDR3 spans 15 residues. Here the CDR3 reads CASSPRLAVDYEQYF. CDR3 sequence (DNA): TGTGCCAGCAGCCCCCGACTAGCGGTAGACTACGAGCAGTACTTC.

The gene calls are TRBV6-5 and TRBJ2-6; a possible D gene is TRBD2 (6 bases). Trimming took off 8 bases at V and 0 bases at J, with 8 bases between the two ends. This CDR3 has 14 amino acids. Germline values: CDR1 MNHEY, CDR2 SVGAGI. CDR3 coding DNA: TGTGCCAGCCGGGGGTTCTCTGGGGCCAACGTCCTGACTTTC. It codes for CASRGFSGANVLTF.

In the case of this clone: At one of its ends the junction is not consistent with the germline gene, which may arise from a read error. Other DNA sequences of this sample code for an identical CDR3. The chain recombines TRBV4-1 with TRBJ2-3; TRBD2 agrees at 7 bases. The CDR3 totals 16 residues. From germline, CDR1 is MGHRA and CDR2 YSYEKL. Here the CDR3 reads CASSQGNGGGVDTQYF. CDR3 bases: TGTGCCAGCAGCCAAGGGAACGGGGGAGGGGTAGATACGCAGTATTTT.

The CDR3 reads CASSQEIAGGIQETQYF. CDR3 bases: TGCGCCAGCAGCCAAGAAATAGCGGGAGGGATCCAAGAGACCCAGTACTTC. The chain recombines TRBV4-1 with TRBJ2-5, with TRBD2 matching over 11 bases. This CDR3 contains 17 residues. The germline V gene encodes CDR1 MGHRA and CDR2 YSYEKL. The V and J ends lost 0 bases and 1 base, in that order; junction bases with no gene match: 4.

This clone was seen just once. The chain employs TRBV29-1 and TRBJ2-7, with D perhaps TRBD1 or TRBD2 (5 bases each). Germline V lookup: CDR1 SQVTM, CDR2 ANQGSEA. The ends were cut back, 4 bases at V and 3 bases at J, with 16 bases in the middle. The CDR3 contains 14 residues. The CDR3 DNA is TGCAGCGTTGCCCTTCCAGGGACCGACTACGAGCAGTACTTC. It encodes CSVALPGTDYEQYF.

The chain employs TRBV19 and TRBJ1-5; tentative D call: TRBD1 (6 bases). Germline values: CDR1 LNHDA, CDR2 SQIVND (reference sequence). The CDR3 runs 13 residues. V shed 3 bases and J shed 7 bases, with 10 bases lying between them. CDR3 coding DNA: TGTGCCAGTAGTATCGGTGGGACACAGCCCCAGCATTTT. Its translation is CASSIGGTQPQHF.